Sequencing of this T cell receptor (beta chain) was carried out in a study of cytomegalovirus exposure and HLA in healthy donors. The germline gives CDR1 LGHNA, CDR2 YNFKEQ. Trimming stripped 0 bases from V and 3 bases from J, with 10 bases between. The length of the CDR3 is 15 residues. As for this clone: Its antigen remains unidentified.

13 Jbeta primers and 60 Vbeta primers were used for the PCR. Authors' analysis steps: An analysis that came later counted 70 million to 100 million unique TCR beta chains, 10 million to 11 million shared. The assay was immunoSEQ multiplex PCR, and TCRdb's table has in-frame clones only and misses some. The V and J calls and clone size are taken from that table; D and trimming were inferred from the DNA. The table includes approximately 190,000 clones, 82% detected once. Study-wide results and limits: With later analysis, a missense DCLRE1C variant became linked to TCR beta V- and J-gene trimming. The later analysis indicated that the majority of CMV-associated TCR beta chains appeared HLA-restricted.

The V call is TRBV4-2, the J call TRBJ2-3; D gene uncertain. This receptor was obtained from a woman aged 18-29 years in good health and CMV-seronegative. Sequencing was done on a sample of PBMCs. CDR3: CASSQETIETDTQYF. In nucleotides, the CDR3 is TGTGCCAGCAGCCAAGAAACTATCGAAACAGATACGCAGTATTTT.